A selection of T cell receptor beta chains follows, all from one sample in a study of cytomegalovirus exposure and HLA in healthy donors. Data came from immunoSEQ multiplex PCR; TCRdb stores just in-frame clones and leaves some out. The profile covers about 130,000 clones, with approximately 80% appearing a single time and approximately 2% taken by the ten largest. Sequenced material: PBMCs. The receptors stem from a man aged 25-40 years in good health and CMV-seronegative. Each CDR3 is given with its conserved first and last residue. A D gene is named only where the DNA matches it firmly.

CDR3: CASSGSGTVQETQYF
V: TRBV28
length: 15
D: TRBD1

CDR3: CASSNDRGSYEQYF
V: TRBV7-9
length: 14
D: TRBD1

CDR3: CASSLAGREGPYNEQFF
V: TRBV7-8
length: 17
D: -

CDR3: CASSINSGSISGELFF
V: TRBV5-1
length: 16
D: TRBD2

CDR3: CASSVGGVWADTQYF
V: TRBV9
length: 15
D: -

CDR3: CASSPVVGASYEQYF
V: TRBV5-1
length: 15
D: -

CDR3: CASSAGPVSYEQYF
V: TRBV5-1
length: 14
D: -

CDR3: CASSIGTVGQFF
V: TRBV19
length: 12
D: -

CDR3: CASSQGDRNTEAFF
V: TRBV4-1
length: 14
D: TRBD1

CDR3: CASSPGTGKSSYEQYF
V: TRBV27
length: 16
D: TRBD1

CDR3: CASSSPGTGSFYEQYF
V: TRBV11-2
length: 16
D: TRBD1

CDR3: CASSFPGTSSSYNEQFF
V: TRBV7-9
length: 17
D: -

CDR3: CASSLVGQGSGELFF
V: TRBV7-7
length: 15
D: TRBD1

CDR3: CASSQRTGGSYEQYF
V: TRBV28
length: 15
D: TRBD1

CDR3: CASSLRGQESYGYTF
V: TRBV27
length: 15
D: TRBD1

CDR3: CASSVGGSHHNEQFF
V: TRBV9
length: 15
D: -

CDR3: CASSQPNRYTSTDTQYF
V: TRBV5-1
length: 17
D: -

CDR3: CASSEWGGNQPQHF
V: TRBV6-1
length: 14
D: -

CDR3: CSATLGAGTSTDTQYF
V: TRBV29-1
length: 16
D: TRBD2

CDR3: CASTSLGVAGDSYNEQFF
V: TRBV7-9
length: 18
D: TRBD2

CDR3: CASSVTGTVNTEAFF
V: TRBV9
length: 15
D: TRBD1

CDR3: CASSTRLAVKNYEQYF
V: TRBV7-8
length: 16
D: TRBD2

CDR3: CASSQGQYQETQYF
V: TRBV14
length: 14
D: -

CDR3: CASSPPSRFYGYTF
V: TRBV18
length: 14
D: -

CDR3: CASSLGNSGSYTGELFF
V: TRBV5-1
length: 17
D: TRBD2

CDR3: CASSPALEQYF
V: TRBV6-6
length: 11
D: -

CDR3: CASSLIPGQGTYEQYF
V: TRBV7-3
length: 16
D: TRBD1

CDR3: CASSEAGGPGYGYTF
V: TRBV2
length: 15
D: -

CDR3: CASSLGGGWEAFF
V: TRBV13
length: 13
D: -

CDR3: CASRVQGAGYNEQFF
V: TRBV6-1
length: 15
D: TRBD1

CDR3: CAISESGYPANYGYTF
V: TRBV10-3
length: 16
D: -

CDR3: CASSARQGPGEAFF
V: TRBV5-1
length: 14
D: TRBD1

CDR3: CATTMAGSYEQYF
V: TRBV5-4
length: 13
D: -

CDR3: CASSIVAGNTEAFF
V: TRBV19
length: 14
D: -

CDR3: CASSTGFGSNQPQHF
V: TRBV19
length: 15
D: -